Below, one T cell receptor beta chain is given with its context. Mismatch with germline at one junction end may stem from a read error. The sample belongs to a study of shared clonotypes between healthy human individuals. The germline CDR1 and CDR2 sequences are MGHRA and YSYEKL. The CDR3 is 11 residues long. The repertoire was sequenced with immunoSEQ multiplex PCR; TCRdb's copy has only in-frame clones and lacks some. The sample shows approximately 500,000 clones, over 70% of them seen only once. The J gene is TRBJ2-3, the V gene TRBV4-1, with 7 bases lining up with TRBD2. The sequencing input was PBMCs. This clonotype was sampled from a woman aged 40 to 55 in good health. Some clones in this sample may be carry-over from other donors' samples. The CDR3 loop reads CGRGGPDTQYF. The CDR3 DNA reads TGTGGCCGGGGAGGGCCTGATACGCAGTATTTT.